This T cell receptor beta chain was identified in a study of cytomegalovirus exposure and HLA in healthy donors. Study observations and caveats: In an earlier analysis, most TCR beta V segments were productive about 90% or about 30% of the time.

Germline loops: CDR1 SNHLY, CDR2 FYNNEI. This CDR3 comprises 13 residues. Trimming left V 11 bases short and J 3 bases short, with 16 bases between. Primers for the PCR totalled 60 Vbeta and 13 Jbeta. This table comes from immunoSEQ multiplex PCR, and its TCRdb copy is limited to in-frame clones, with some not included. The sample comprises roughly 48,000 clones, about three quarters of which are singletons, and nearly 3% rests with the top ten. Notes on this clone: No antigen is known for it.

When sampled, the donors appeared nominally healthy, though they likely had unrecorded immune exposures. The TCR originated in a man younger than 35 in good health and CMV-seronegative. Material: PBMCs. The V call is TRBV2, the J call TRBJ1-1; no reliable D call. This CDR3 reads CASYEIGDTEAFF. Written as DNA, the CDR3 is TGTGCCTCCTACGAAATCGGGGACACTGAAGCTTTCTTT. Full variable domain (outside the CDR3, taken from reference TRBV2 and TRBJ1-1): EPEVTQTPSHQVTQMGQEVILRCVPISNHLYFYWYRQILGQKVEFLVSFYNNEISEKSEIFDDQFSVERPDGSNFTLKIRSTKLEDSAMYFCASYEIGDTEAFFGQGTRLTVV.